This entry lists 29 T cell receptor beta chains sequenced from one sample in a study of blood T cell repertoires in COVID-19. Using immunoSEQ multiplex PCR, the repertoire was profiled, and TCRdb retains in-frame clones only, with some absent. This repertoire shows some 200,000 clones, roughly four fifths found once; its top ten account for approximately 12%. The sample was peripheral blood. Source of these receptors: an elderly woman with COVID-19, enrolled during active disease.

The V call is TRBV29-1, the J call TRBJ2-7, with a tentative D call TRBD2 (6 bases). The germline V and J ends were trimmed by 1 base and 3 bases, with 10 bases remaining between them. Germline CDR1 reads SQVTM; CDR2 reads ANQGSEA. The CDR3 consists of 13 residues. CDR3 nucleotides: TGCAGCGTTGAAGTAGGCGGGGTCTACGAGCAGTACTTC. It translates to CSVEVGGVYEQYF.

The chain links TRBV5-1 to TRBJ2-1, with 8 bases identical to TRBD1. This CDR3 region has 13 residues. Germline V gene sequence: CDR1 SGHRS, CDR2 YFSETQ. J was trimmed by 6 bases and V by 3 bases; bases with no gene match: 2. Written as DNA, the CDR3 is TGCGCCAGCAGCTCGGGACAGGTCAATGAGCAGTTCTTC. Translation: CASSSGQVNEQFF.

The rearrangement joins TRBV27 to TRBJ1-6; D is perhaps TRBD1 (6 bases). Trimming took 3 bases from V and 9 from J, leaving 12 bases between them. CDR1 is MNHEY and CDR2 is SMNVEV in the germline V gene (reference sequence). The CDR3 runs to 14 residues. The CDR3 DNA is TGTGCCAGCAGTTTTGGACAGAGGAGTTCACCCCTCCACTTT. Its translation: CASSFGQRSSPLHF.

This clone appeared a few times. V is TRBV7-9 and J is TRBJ2-2, with 7 bases identical to TRBD2. The CDR3 extends over 16 amino acids. The J segment lost 1 base and the V segment lost 6 bases, leaving 8 bases of the junction unmatched. The germline V gene has CDR1 SEHNR and CDR2 FQNEAQ (reference sequence). The CDR3 DNA sequence: TGTGCCAGCAGTCTTCCGGGACTAAAGAACACCGGGGAGCTGTTTTTT. Residues: CASSLPGLKNTGELFF.

The V gene is TRBV5-6, the J gene TRBJ2-1, with a possible D match to TRBD2 (6 bases). CDR3 length: 14 amino acids. V gave up 4 bases and J gave up 5 bases, with 13 bases separating them. Germline CDR1 SGHDT, CDR2 YYEEEE. CDR3 DNA: TGTGCCAGCAGCCTCGGGACTTTGAACAATGAGCAGTTCTTC. It specifies CASSLGTLNNEQFF. The full variable domain, completed using reference TRBV5-6 and TRBJ2-1, is DAGVTQSPTHLIKTRGQQVTLRCSPKSGHDTVSWYQQALGQGPQFIFQYYEEEERQRGNFPDRFSGHQFPNYSSELNVNALLLGDSALYLCASSLGTLNNEQFFGPGTRLTVL.

CDR3 nucleotides: TGTGCCAGTAGTATAATCTCAGGGGTGGGTCAGCCCCAGCATTTT. Translated: CASSIISGVGQPQHF. The chain uses TRBV19 and TRBJ1-5; maybe TRBD1 (6 bases). Germline values: CDR1 LNHDA, CDR2 SQIVND (reference sequence). The V end lost 2 bases, the J end lost 6 bases, and 14 bases lay between the germline ends. This CDR3 is 15 amino acids long.

The rearrangement joins TRBV28 to TRBJ2-7, with D possibly TRBD1 on 5 matching bases. The CDR3 consists of 15 residues. Trimming cost V 5 bases and J 5 bases, with 19 bases left between them. The germline V gene encodes CDR1 MDHEN and CDR2 SYDVKM. This chain's CDR3 is CASSGRRQPHHEQYF. The CDR3 region has the DNA TGTGCCAGCAGTGGTAGGAGACAGCCCCATCACGAGCAGTACTTC.

V is TRBV7-9 and J is TRBJ2-5; the match to TRBD1 covers 8 bases. Looked up from germline, CDR1 is SEHNR and CDR2 is FQNEAQ (reference sequence). The J segment lost 5 bases and the V segment lost 1 base, leaving 6 bases of the junction unmatched. There are 15 residues in the CDR3. The CDR3 nucleotides are TGTGCCAGCAGCTTAGTGCAGGGGGCTCGGGAGACCCAGTACTTC. The encoded protein is CASSLVQGARETQYF.

The chain has TRBV4-2 and TRBJ2-7; TRBD2 is a possible D gene (6 bases). The CDR3 is made up of 13 amino acids. Looked up from germline, CDR1 is LGHNA and CDR2 is YNFKEQ. Between the trimmed V and J ends, which lost 1 base and 3 bases, there was a span of 7 bases. The CDR3 coding sequence is TGTGCCAGCAGCCAAGGGGGGGTCTACGAGCAGTACTTC. Its translation is CASSQGGVYEQYF.

This CDR3 reads CASSESRGATNEKLFF. The CDR3 nucleotides read TGTGCCAGCAGTGAATCCAGGGGCGCAACTAATGAAAAACTGTTTTTT. V gene TRBV6-1 combines with J gene TRBJ1-4; D might be TRBD1 (6 bases). Between the trimmed V and J ends, which lost 2 bases and 0 bases, there was a span of 10 bases. The CDR3 is made up of 16 amino acids. Germline V gives CDR1 MNHNS, CDR2 SASEGT.

The J gene is TRBJ1-1, the V gene TRBV3-1 (or the pseudogene TRBV3-2); TRBD1 is a possible D gene (6 bases). The germline V gene has CDR1 LGHDT and CDR2 YNNKEL (reference sequence). V lost 3 bases, J lost 0 bases, and 8 bases lay in between. This CDR3 has 14 amino acids. The CDR3 DNA sequence: TGTGCCAGCAGCCAGAGGGACATGAACACTGAAGCTTTCTTT. Translated, it gives CASSQRDMNTEAFF.

The gene calls are TRBV28 and TRBJ1-4; 7 nucleotides agree with TRBD1. The length of the CDR3 is 15 residues. The germline V gene encodes CDR1 MDHEN and CDR2 SYDVKM. Germline trimming cut 4 bases from V and 3 bases from J; bases unmatched to any gene: 5. The CDR3 region has the DNA TGTGCCAGCAGTTCCACAGGGGAACCTAATGAAAAACTGTTTTTT. It yields the protein CASSSTGEPNEKLFF.

The chain is built from TRBV20-1 and TRBJ2-7; 13 bases match TRBD2. The trim removed 3 bases at V and 5 bases at J, leaving 4 bases unmatched. This CDR3 has 14 residues. Per the germline V gene, CDR1 is DFQATT and CDR2 is SNEGSKA (reference sequence). The CDR3 here is CSASWTSGSHEQYF. The CDR3 DNA sequence: TGCAGTGCTAGTTGGACTAGCGGGAGCCACGAGCAGTACTTC.

The chain couples TRBV5-6 to TRBJ2-7; TRBD2 is a possible D gene (5 bases). This CDR3 has 15 amino acids. V lost 0 bases and J 3 bases, leaving 13 bases between the germline ends. Germline CDR1 is SGHDT and CDR2 is YYEEEE. The CDR3 region is CASSLGAAQNYEQYF. CDR3 bases: TGTGCCAGCAGCTTGGGAGCGGCCCAGAACTACGAGCAGTACTTC.

The chain recombines TRBV11-2 with TRBJ2-2, with 11 bases aligning to TRBD2. Germline CDR1 SGHAT, CDR2 FQNNGV. This CDR3 contains 15 residues. V gave up 6 bases and J gave up 5 bases; unmatched junction bases: 5. The CDR3 DNA is TGTGCCAGCAGGCTAGGACTAGCGGGTACCGGGGAGCTGTTTTTT. Its protein product is CASRLGLAGTGELFF.

The rearrangement links TRBV4-1 to TRBJ1-1; D gene ambiguous. Germline V gene lookup returns CDR1 MGHRA and CDR2 YSYEKL. The V end was cut by 1 base, the J end by 1 base, with 10 bases between. There are 15 residues in the CDR3. The DNA of the CDR3 is TGCGCCAGCAGCCAAGGAGTGACAACGAACACTGAAGCTTTCTTT. It specifies CASSQGVTTNTEAFF.

V gene TRBV7-3 combines with J gene TRBJ1-1; no reliable D call. The CDR3 totals 13 residues. Germline V gene sequence: CDR1 SGHTA, CDR2 FQGTGA. Trimming left V 5 bases short and J 3 bases short, with 10 bases between. CDR3 loop: CASSRLSDTEAFF. For the CDR3, the DNA is TGTGCCAGCAGCCGCCTCTCGGACACTGAAGCTTTCTTT.

This chain joins TRBV2 and TRBJ2-7; the D gene is possibly TRBD2 (5 bases). This CDR3 is 11 amino acids long. Germline loops: CDR1 SNHLY, CDR2 FYNNEI. Trimming pared 6 bases from V and 6 bases from J, leaving 9 bases between. CDR3 nucleotides: TGTGCCAGCAGCCGCGAGGGCGAGCAGTACTTC. It codes for CASSREGEQYF.

J is TRBJ2-1 and V is TRBV4-2; 8 positions agree with TRBD2. The CDR3 length is 17 residues. Trimming took 0 bases from V and 6 from J; bases not matched to a gene: 10. The V gene's germline CDR1 is LGHNA and CDR2 YNFKEQ. CDR3 coding DNA: TGTGCCAGCAGCCAAGATTTGGGGGTAGCGGGAAGCAATGAGCAGTTCTTC. As protein: CASSQDLGVAGSNEQFF.

This clone has a single count. V usage is TRBV6-5 and J usage is TRBJ1-2, with 7 bases identical to TRBD1. The trim removed 8 bases at V and 8 bases at J, leaving 8 bases unmatched. This CDR3 comprises 12 residues. Germline V gene lookup returns CDR1 MNHEY and CDR2 SVGAGI. The CDR3, as DNA: TGTGCCAGCCCCGGTAGGGGACAGGGCTACACCTTC. It translates to CASPGRGQGYTF.

The genes are TRBV2 and TRBJ1-2, with D tentatively TRBD1 (5 bases). Per germline, CDR1 SNHLY and CDR2 FYNNEI. V lost 7 bases, J lost 6 bases, and 12 bases lay in between. The CDR3 consists of 12 residues. The CDR3 here is CASNGRVNGYTF. The CDR3 DNA sequence: TGTGCCAGCAATGGCAGGGTGAATGGCTACACCTTC.

The rearrangement links TRBV7-8 to TRBJ1-6, with D tentatively TRBD1 (6 bases). Trimming removed 5 bases from V and 10 bases from J, with 18 bases in between. This CDR3 contains 15 residues. CDR1 and CDR2 from the germline V gene are SGHVS and FQNEAQ. Here the CDR3 DNA reads TGTGCCAGCAGCCTCCACAGGGCCCAAGGCTCACCCCTCCACTTT. This gives the protein CASSLHRAQGSPLHF.

The J gene is TRBJ2-5, the V gene TRBV5-4; 9 nucleotides match TRBD1. Per the germline V gene, CDR1 is SGHNT and CDR2 is YYREEE (reference sequence). The CDR3 has 15 amino acids. Trimming took 4 bases from V and 5 from J; bases not matched to a gene: 9. In DNA, the CDR3 is TGTGCCAGCAGCGAAAAAACAGGGGGCAGGGAGACCCAGTACTTC. Protein sequence: CASSEKTGGRETQYF.

The rearrangement links TRBV5-4 to TRBJ1-6, with 11 bases lining up with TRBD1. CDR1 and CDR2 from the germline V gene are SGHNT and YYREEE (reference sequence). V was clipped by 4 bases and J by 4 bases; unmatched bases: 10. The CDR3 is 18 residues long. The CDR3 DNA sequence: TGTGCCAGCAGCCCAACCTCCGGGACAGGGGGTTATAATTCACCCCTCCACTTT. It specifies CASSPTSGTGGYNSPLHF. The entire variable domain, with the rest obtained from reference TRBV5-4 and TRBJ1-6, is as follows: ETGVTQSPTHLIKTRGQQVTLRCSSQSGHNTVSWYQQALGQGPQFIFQYYREEENGRGNFPPRFSGLQFPNYSSELNVNALELDDSALYLCASSPTSGTGGYNSPLHFGNGTRLTVT.

The gene calls are TRBV9 and TRBJ2-5; 11 bases are shared with TRBD1. The CDR3 has 15 residues. CDR1 SGDLS and CDR2 YYNGEE come from the germline V gene. With V trimmed by 3 bases and J by 4 bases, 5 bases remained unmatched. CDR3 residues: CASSARTGGVETQYF. In DNA form, the CDR3 reads TGTGCCAGCAGCGCTCGGACAGGGGGCGTAGAGACCCAGTACTTC.

V usage is TRBV27 and J usage is TRBJ1-2; TRBD1 matches at 7 bases. With 4 bases clipped from V and 8 bases from J, the junction kept 7 bases outside the gene matches. The CDR3 extends over 13 amino acids. The germline V gene has CDR1 MNHEY and CDR2 SMNVEV (reference sequence). CDR3 coding DNA: TGTGCCAGCAGTTCCCCGACAGGGAGGGGCTACACCTTC. As protein: CASSSPTGRGYTF.

This clone came up once. CDR3 region: CASSARVGRQPQHF. The DNA for the CDR3 is TGTGCCAGCAGCGCCAGGGTAGGGAGGCAGCCCCAGCATTTT. The chain combines TRBV4-2 with TRBJ1-5; D possibly corresponds to TRBD1 (5 bases). Germline V gives CDR1 LGHNA, CDR2 YNFKEQ. This CDR3 contains 14 residues. Deletions cut 5 bases from V and 7 bases from J, with 15 bases between.

This clone was found a few times. The chain employs TRBV28 and TRBJ1-5; 7 bases are shared with TRBD1. The CDR3 consists of 14 residues. Germline V gene lookup returns CDR1 MDHEN and CDR2 SYDVKM. The V segment lost 3 bases and the J segment 7 bases; nucleotides outside the gene matches: 6. The CDR3 region is CASSLWTGEQPQHF. The CDR3 DNA sequence: TGTGCCAGCAGTTTGTGGACAGGAGAACAGCCCCAGCATTTT.

This clone was observed once. The V gene is TRBV5-1, the J gene TRBJ2-7; 8 positions agree with TRBD2. The V gene's germline CDR1 is SGHRS and CDR2 YFSETQ. The J segment lost 2 bases and the V segment lost 3 bases, leaving 4 bases of the junction unmatched. The CDR3 runs to 14 residues. This CDR3 reads CASSWREETYEQYF. DNA of the CDR3: TGCGCCAGCAGCTGGCGGGAGGAAACCTACGAGCAGTACTTC.